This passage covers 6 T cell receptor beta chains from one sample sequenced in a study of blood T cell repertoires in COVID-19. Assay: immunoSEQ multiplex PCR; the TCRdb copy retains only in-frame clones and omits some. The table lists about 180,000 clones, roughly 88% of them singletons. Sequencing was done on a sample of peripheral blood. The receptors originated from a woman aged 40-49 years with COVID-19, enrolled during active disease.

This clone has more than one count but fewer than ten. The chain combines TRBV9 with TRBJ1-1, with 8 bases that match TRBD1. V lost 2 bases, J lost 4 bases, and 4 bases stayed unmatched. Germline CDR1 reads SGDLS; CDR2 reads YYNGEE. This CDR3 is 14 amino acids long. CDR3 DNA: TGTGCCAGCAGCGTGGGGGACAGGCTCACTGAAGCTTTCTTT. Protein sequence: CASSVGDRLTEAFF.

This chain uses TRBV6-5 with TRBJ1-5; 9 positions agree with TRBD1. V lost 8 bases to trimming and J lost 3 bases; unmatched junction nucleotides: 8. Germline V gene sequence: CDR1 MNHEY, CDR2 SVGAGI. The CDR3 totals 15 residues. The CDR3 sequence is CASRDREGSNQPQHF. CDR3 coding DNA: TGTGCCAGCCGGGACAGGGAAGGGTCCAATCAGCCCCAGCATTTT.

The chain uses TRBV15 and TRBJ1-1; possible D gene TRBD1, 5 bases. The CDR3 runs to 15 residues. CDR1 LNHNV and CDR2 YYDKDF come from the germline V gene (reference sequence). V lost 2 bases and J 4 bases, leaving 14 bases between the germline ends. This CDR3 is CATSRTGTSSTEAFF. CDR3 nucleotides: TGTGCCACCAGCAGAACTGGGACTTCCAGCACTGAAGCTTTCTTT.

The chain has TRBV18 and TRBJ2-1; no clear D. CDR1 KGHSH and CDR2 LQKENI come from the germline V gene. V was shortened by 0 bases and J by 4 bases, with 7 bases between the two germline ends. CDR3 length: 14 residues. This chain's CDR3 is CASSPPVTYNEQFF. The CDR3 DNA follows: TGTGCCAGCTCACCACCCGTCACATACAATGAGCAGTTCTTC.

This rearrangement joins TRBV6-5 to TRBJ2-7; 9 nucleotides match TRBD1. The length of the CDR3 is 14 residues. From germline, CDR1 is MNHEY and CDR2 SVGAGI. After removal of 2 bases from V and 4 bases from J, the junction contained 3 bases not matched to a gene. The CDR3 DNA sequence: TGTGCCAGCAGTTACAGCGGACAGGGGTACGAGCAGTACTTC. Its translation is CASSYSGQGYEQYF.

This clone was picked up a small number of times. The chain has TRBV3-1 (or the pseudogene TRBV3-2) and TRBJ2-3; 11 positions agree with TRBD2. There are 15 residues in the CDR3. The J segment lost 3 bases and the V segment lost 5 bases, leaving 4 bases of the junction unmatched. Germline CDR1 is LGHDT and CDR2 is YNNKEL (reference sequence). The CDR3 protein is CASSLAGGPTDTQYF. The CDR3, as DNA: TGTGCCAGCAGCTTAGCGGGAGGGCCTACAGATACGCAGTATTTT.